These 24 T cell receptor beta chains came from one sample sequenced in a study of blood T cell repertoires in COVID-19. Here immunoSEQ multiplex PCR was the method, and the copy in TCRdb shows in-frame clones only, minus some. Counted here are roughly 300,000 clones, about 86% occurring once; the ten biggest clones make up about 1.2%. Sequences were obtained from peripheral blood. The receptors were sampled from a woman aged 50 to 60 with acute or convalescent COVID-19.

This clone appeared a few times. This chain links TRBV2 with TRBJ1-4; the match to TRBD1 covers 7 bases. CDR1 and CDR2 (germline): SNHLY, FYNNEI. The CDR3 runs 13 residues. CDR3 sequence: CQSWDSLNEKLFF. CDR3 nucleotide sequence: TGTCAGTCTTGGGACAGCCTTAATGAAAAACTGTTTTTT. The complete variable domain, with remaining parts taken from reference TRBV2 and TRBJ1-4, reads EPEVTQTPSHQVTQMGQEVILRCVPISNHLYFYWYRQILGQKVEFLVSFYNNEISEKSEIFDDQFSVERPDGSNFTLKIRSTKLEDSAMYFCQSWDSLNEKLFFGSGTQLSVL.

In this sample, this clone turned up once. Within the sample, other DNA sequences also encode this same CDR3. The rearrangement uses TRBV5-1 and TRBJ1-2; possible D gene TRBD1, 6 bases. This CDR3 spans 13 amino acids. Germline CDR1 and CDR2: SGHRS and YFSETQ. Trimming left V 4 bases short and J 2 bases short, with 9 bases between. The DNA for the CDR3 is TGCGCCAGCAGCCCCGGACAGAACTATGGCTACACCTTC. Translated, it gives CASSPGQNYGYTF. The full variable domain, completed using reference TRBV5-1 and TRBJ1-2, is KAGVTQTPRYLIKTRGQQVTLSCSPISGHRSVSWYQQTPGQGLQFLFEYFSETQRNKGNFPGRFSGRQFSNSRSEMNVSTLELGDSALYLCASSPGQNYGYTFGSGTRLTVV.

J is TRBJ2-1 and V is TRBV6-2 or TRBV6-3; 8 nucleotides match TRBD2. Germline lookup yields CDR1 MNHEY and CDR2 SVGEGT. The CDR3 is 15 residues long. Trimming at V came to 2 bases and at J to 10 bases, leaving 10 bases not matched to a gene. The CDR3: CASSYGLAGVSEQFF. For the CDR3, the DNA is TGTGCCAGCAGTTACGGTCTAGCGGGCGTGTCGGAGCAGTTCTTC.

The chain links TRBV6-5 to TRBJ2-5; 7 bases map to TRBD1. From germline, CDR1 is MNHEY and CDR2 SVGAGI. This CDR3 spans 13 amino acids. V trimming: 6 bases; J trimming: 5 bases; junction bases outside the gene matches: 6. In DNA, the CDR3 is TGTGCCAGCAGCCTGACAGGGTCTGAGACCCAGTACTTC. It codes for CASSLTGSETQYF.

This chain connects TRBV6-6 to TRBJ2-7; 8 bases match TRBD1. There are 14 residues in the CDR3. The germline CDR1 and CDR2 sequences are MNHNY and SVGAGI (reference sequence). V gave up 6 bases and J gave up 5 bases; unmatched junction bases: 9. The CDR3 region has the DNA TGTGCCAGCAGAGGGCAGGGGGCAGGGGACGAGCAGTACTTC. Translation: CASRGQGAGDEQYF.

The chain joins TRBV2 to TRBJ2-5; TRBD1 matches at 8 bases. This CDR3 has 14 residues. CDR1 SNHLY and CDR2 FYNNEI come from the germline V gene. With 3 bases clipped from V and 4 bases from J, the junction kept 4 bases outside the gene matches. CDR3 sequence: CASSDRGRGETQYF. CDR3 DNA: TGTGCCAGCAGTGACAGGGGGCGCGGAGAGACCCAGTACTTC.

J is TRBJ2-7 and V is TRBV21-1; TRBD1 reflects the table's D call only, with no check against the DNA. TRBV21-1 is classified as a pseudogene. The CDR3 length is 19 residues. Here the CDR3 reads CASSEGPGQGISSLYEQYV. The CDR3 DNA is TGTGCCAGCTCAGAGGGGCCGGGACAGGGAATATCGTCCCTTTACGAGCAGTACGTC.

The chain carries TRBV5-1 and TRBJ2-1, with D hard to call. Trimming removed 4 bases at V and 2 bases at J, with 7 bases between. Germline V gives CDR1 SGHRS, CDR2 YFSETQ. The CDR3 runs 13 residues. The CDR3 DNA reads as TGCGCCAGCAGCGTAGAACCCTACAATGAGCAGTTCTTC. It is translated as CASSVEPYNEQFF.

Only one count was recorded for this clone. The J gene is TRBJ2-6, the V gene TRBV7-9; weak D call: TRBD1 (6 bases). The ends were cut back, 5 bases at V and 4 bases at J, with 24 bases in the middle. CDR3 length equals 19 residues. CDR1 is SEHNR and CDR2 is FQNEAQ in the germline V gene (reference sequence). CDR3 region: CASSTPRADRNWGANVLTF. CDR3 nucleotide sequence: TGTGCCAGCAGCACCCCTAGGGCGGACAGAAATTGGGGGGCCAACGTCCTGACTTTC.

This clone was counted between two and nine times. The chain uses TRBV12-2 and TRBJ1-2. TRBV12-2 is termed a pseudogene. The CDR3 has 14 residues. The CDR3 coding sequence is TGTGCAAGTCCCGGGAGGGGAGAGGACTATGGCTACACCTTC. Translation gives CASPGRGEDYGYTF.

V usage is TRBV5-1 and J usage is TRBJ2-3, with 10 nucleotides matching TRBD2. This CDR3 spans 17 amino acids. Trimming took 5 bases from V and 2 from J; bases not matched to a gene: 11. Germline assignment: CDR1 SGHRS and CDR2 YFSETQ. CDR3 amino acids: CASSLKPGLAYTDTQYF. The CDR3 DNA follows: TGCGCCAGCAGTCTAAAACCGGGACTAGCGTACACAGATACGCAGTATTTT.

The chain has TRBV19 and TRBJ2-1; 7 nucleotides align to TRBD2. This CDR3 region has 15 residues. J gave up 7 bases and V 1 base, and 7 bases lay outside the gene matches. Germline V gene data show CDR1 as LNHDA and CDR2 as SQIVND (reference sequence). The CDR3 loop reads CASSIVPSGINEQFF. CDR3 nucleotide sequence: TGTGCCAGTAGTATAGTCCCTAGCGGAATTAATGAGCAGTTCTTC.

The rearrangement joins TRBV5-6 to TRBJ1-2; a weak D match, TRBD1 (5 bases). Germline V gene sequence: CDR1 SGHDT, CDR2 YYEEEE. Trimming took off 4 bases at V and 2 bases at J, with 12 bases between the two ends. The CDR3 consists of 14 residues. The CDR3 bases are TGTGCCAGCAGCACTGGACATACCAACTATGGCTACACCTTC. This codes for CASSTGHTNYGYTF. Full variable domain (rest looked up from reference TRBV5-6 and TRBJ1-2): DAGVTQSPTHLIKTRGQQVTLRCSPKSGHDTVSWYQQALGQGPQFIFQYYEEEERQRGNFPDRFSGHQFPNYSSELNVNALLLGDSALYLCASSTGHTNYGYTFGSGTRLTVV.

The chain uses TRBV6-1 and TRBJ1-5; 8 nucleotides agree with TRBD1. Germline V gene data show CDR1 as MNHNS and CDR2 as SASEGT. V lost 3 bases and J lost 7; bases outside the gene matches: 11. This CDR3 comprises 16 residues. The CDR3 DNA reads TGTGCCAGCAGTGACCCCGGACAGGGAGCCAGACAGCCCCAGCATTTT. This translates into CASSDPGQGARQPQHF.

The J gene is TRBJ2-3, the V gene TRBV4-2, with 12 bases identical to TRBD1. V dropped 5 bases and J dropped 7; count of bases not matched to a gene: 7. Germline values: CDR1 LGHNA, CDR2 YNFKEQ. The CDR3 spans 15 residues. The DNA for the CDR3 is TGTGCCAGCAGCGCGGGACAGGGGGCTGTAAATACGCAGTATTTT. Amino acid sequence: CASSAGQGAVNTQYF.

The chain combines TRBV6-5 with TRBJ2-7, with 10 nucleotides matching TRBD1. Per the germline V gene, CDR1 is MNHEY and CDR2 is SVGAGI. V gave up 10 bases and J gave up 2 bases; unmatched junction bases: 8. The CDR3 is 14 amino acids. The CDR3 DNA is TGTGCCACGCGTCCAGGGACAGGGGCCTACGAGCAGTACGTC. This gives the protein CATRPGTGAYEQYV.

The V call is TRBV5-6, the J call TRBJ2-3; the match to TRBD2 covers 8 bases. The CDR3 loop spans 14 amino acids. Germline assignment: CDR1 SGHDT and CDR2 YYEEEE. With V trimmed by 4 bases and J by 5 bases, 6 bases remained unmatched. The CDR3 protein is CASSGGLAIDTQYF. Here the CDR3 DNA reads TGTGCCAGCAGCGGAGGACTAGCCATAGATACGCAGTATTTT.

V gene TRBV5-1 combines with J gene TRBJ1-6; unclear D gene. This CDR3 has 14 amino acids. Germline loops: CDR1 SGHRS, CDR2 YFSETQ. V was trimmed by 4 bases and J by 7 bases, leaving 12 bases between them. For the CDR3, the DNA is TGCGCCAGCAGCCGGCTAGCGGGAAATTCACCCCTCCACTTT. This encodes CASSRLAGNSPLHF.

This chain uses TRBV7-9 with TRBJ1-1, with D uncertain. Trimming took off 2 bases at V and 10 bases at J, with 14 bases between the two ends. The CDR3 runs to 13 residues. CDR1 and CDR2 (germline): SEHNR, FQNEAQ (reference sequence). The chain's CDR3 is CASSLPGSGVAFF. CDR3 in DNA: TGTGCCAGCAGCTTACCCGGCTCCGGAGTAGCTTTCTTT.

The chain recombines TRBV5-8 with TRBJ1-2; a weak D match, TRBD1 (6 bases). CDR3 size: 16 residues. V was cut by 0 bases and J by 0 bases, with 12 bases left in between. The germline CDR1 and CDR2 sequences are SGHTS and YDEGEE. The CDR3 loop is CASSLEQGRANYGYTF. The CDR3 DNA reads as TGTGCCAGCAGCTTGGAACAGGGCAGGGCTAACTATGGCTACACCTTC.

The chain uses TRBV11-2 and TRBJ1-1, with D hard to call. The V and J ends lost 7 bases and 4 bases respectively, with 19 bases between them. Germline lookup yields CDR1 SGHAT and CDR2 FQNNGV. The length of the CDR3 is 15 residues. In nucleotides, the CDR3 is TGTGCCAGCACCATCGCGGGGTGGGGTGGCACTGAAGCTTTCTTT. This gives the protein CASTIAGWGGTEAFF.

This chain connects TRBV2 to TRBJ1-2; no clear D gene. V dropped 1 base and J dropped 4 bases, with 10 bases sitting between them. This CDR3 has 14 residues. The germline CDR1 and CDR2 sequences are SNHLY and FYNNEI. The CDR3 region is CASSEVPGGYGYTF. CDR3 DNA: TGTGCCAGCAGTGAAGTTCCGGGTGGCTATGGCTACACCTTC.

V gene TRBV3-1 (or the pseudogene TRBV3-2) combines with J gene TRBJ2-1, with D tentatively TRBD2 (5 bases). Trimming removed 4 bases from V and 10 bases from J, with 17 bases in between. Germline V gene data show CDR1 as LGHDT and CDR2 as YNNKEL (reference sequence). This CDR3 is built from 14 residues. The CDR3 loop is CASSPPDFSREQFF. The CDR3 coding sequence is TGTGCCAGCAGCCCGCCGGACTTCTCTCGGGAGCAGTTCTTC.

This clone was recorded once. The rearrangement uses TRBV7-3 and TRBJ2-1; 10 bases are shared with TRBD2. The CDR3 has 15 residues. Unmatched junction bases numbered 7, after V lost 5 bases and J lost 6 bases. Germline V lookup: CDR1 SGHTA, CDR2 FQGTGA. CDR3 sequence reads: CASSLQREGPNEQFF. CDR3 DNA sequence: TGTGCCAGCAGCCTTCAGCGGGAGGGCCCCAATGAGCAGTTCTTC.